This T cell receptor (beta chain) stems from a study of shared clonotypes between healthy human individuals. The CDR3 has 13 amino acids. The V gene lost 0 bases and the J gene lost 5 bases, with 6 bases spanning the gap. Germline V gene data show CDR1 as SGHRS and CDR2 as YFSETQ. This clone has a single count. The table came from immunoSEQ multiplex PCR; TCRdb's copy has only in-frame clones and leaves some out. The table has around 1.6 million clones, roughly 98% seen once. Sample: naive CD4+ T cells sorted from blood. Subset specified: CD45RA+ positively selected. This sequence originates from a man younger than 45 in good health. The rearrangement uses TRBV5-1 and TRBJ2-1; no definite D call. The CDR3 region has the DNA TGCGCCAGCAGCTTGGTCTCTGACAATGAGCAGTTCTTC. It is translated as CASSLVSDNEQFF.